The present entry profiles one T cell receptor (beta chain) with its context. Its antigen is unidentified. This sample stems from a study of shared clonotypes between healthy human individuals. Study information: A few men and a couple of women, aged 18 to 49, were donors.

Broader study findings: An anticipated effect of sequencing depth on clonotype sharing among donors was recognized. Naive CD4 clonotypes overlapped across a handful of donors at approximately 4.5%.

In the original workflow: Junction-only immunoSEQ data arrived without quality scores, meaning filtering differed. Repertoires were generated with immunoSEQ multiplex PCR, while TCRdb's copy carries only in-frame clones and drops some. D and trimming were read from the DNA, whereas the V and J calls and clone size are those reported in that table. The sample shows approximately 1.5 million clones, just under 99% of them seen only once. Germline loops: CDR1 MNHNS, CDR2 SASEGT. CDR3 size: 19 residues. With V trimmed by 4 bases and J by 3 bases, 12 bases remained unmatched. The specimen sequenced was naive CD4+ T cells sorted from blood. The subset denotes: CD45RA+ positively selected. V and J are TRBV6-1 and TRBJ2-6, with 10 bases aligning to TRBD1. This TCR derives from a man younger than 40 in good health. The CDR3 region has the DNA TGTGCCAGCAGTGTCTCCGGTGGACAGGGGGGAAGTGGGGCCAACGTCCTGACTTTC. The encoded protein is CASSVSGGQGGSGANVLTF.